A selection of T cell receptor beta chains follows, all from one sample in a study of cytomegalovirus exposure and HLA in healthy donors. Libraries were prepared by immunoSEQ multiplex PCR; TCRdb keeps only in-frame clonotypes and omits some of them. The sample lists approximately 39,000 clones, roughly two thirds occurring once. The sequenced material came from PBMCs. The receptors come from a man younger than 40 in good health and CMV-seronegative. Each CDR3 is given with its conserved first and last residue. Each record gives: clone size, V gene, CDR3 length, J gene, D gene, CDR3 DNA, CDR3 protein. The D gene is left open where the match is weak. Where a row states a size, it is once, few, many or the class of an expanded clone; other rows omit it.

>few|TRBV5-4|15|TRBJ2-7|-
TGTGCCAGCAGTGTGGGGGGAGGGGGCTCCTACGAGCAGTACTTC
CASSVGGGGSYEQYF
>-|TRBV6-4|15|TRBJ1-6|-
TGTGCCAGCAGTGACTCAGACGGAGATAATTCACCCCTCCACTTT
CASSDSDGDNSPLHF
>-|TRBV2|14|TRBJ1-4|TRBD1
TGTGCCAGCAGTGATCAGGGGGCGAAGGGAAAACTGTTTTTT
CASSDQGAKGKLFF
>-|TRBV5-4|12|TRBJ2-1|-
TGTGCCAGCAGCTCAGGGTCGGTTGAGCAGTTCTTC
CASSSGSVEQFF
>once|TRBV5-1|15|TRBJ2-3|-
TGCGCCAGCAGCCGCCCCAGCGGTAGCACAGATACGCAGTATTTT
CASSRPSGSTDTQYF
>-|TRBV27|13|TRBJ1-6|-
TGTGCCAGCAGTTTGGGCAGGGGCTCACCCCTCCACTTT
CASSLGRGSPLHF
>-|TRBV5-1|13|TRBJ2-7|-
TGCGCCAGCAGCCAAGTCGGGGTCGGCGAGCAGTACTTC
CASSQVGVGEQYF
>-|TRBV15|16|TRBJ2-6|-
TGTGCCACCAGCAGAGACGCGAGTTCTGGGGCCAACGTCCTGACTTTC
CATSRDASSGANVLTF
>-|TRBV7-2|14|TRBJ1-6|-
TGTGCCAGCAGCTCAGTCGTAGGAGAATCACCCCTCCACTTT
CASSSVVGESPLHF
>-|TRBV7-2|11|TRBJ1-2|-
TGTGCCAGCAGTCAGGACAGCTTCTACACCTTC
CASSQDSFYTF
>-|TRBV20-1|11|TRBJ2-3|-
TGCAGTGCTAGGGAGGAAGATACGCAGTATTTT
CSAREEDTQYF
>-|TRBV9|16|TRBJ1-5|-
TGTGCCAGCAGCGTAGGAGCGGGAGGGAACAATCAGCCCCAGCATTTT
CASSVGAGGNNQPQHF
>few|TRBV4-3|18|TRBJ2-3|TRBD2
TGCGCCAGCAGCCAAGATCGGGGTAGCGGGGGGAGTGCAGATACGCAGTATTTT
CASSQDRGSGGSADTQYF
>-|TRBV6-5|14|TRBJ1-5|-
TGTGCCAGCAGCCCCGGGAACCTCAATCAGCCCCAGCATTTT
CASSPGNLNQPQHF
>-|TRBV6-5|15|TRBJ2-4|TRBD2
TGTGCCAGCAGTCGACTAGCGGGAGGAAAAAACATTCAGTACTTC
CASSRLAGGKNIQYF
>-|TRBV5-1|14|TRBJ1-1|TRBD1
TGCGCCAGCAGCTTCGGGACAGGGTTCACTGAAGCTTTCTTT
CASSFGTGFTEAFF